This entry lists 2 T cell receptor beta chains sequenced from one sample in a study of control samples from healthy donors and cancer patients. Repertoires were generated with immunoSEQ multiplex PCR, while TCRdb's copy carries only in-frame clones and drops some. The data contain some 79,000 clones, roughly 87% of them singletons. Sequenced input: blood. The receptors shown here come from a woman aged 50 to 65 in good health.

Only one count was recorded for this clone. The genes are TRBV19 and TRBJ2-2; 7 nucleotides line up with TRBD2. The CDR3 extends over 16 amino acids. Looked up from germline, CDR1 is LNHDA and CDR2 is SQIVND (reference sequence). The trim removed 6 bases at V and 1 base at J, leaving 8 bases unmatched. For the CDR3, the DNA is TGTGCCAGTAGAAACCCTAGCGGCTTGAACACCGGGGAGCTGTTTTTT. It yields the protein CASRNPSGLNTGELFF. Full variable domain (rest looked up from reference TRBV19 and TRBJ2-2): DGGITQSPKYLFRKEGQNVTLSCEQNLNHDAMYWYRQDPGQGLRLIYYSQIVNDFQKGDIAEGYSVSREKKESFPLTVTSAQKNPTAFYLCASRNPSGLNTGELFFGEGSRLTVL.

The genes are TRBV2 and TRBJ2-7; no clear D gene. The ends were cut back, 1 base at V and 6 bases at J, with 4 bases in the middle. CDR1 is SNHLY, CDR2 FYNNEI, per germline. CDR3 length equals 11 residues. The CDR3 sequence is CASSEGGEQYF. The DNA for the CDR3 is TGTGCCAGCAGTGAAGGGGGCGAGCAGTACTTC.